This is a list of T cell receptor beta chains from one sample in a study of shared clonotypes between healthy human individuals. Generated by immunoSEQ multiplex PCR, the TCRdb table keeps only in-frame clones and is missing some. The table lists about 1.5 million clones, approximately 96% of them singletons. Sequenced material: naive CD4+ T cells sorted from blood. These receptors were obtained from a young man in good health. The CDR3 runs from the conserved cysteine through the conserved F or W. A D gene is named only where the DNA matches it firmly. For some rows the clone size is stated as once, few or many, or as a class when expanded; others skip it.

>NA|NA|TRBV11-3|TRBJ2-7
CASSSSIENYEQYF
TGTGCCAGCAGCTCTAGCATAGAGAACTACGAGCAGTACTTC
>NA|NA|TRBV4-3|TRBJ2-4
CASSQGIGANIQYF
TGCGCCAGCAGCCAAGGTATAGGGGCAAACATTCAGTACTTC
>NA|NA|TRBV10-3|TRBJ1-4
CAISEYGAANEKLFF
TGTGCCATCAGTGAGTACGGTGCGGCTAATGAAAAACTGTTTTTT
>TRBD1|NA|TRBV2|TRBJ1-4
CASSEGLGQGREKLFF
TGTGCCAGCAGTGAAGGACTGGGACAGGGACGTGAAAAACTGTTTTTT
>NA|NA|TRBV6-1|TRBJ1-2
CASSEGLYGYTF
TGTGCCAGCAGTGAAGGACTTTATGGCTACACCTTC
>TRBD1|NA|TRBV6-1|TRBJ1-2
CASSPGTVSYYGYTF
TGTGCCAGCAGTCCCGGGACAGTAAGTTACTATGGCTACACCTTC
>NA|once|TRBV2|TRBJ1-5
CASNMDSNQPQHF
TGTGCCAGCAATATGGATAGCAATCAGCCCCAGCATTTT
>TRBD1|NA|TRBV30|TRBJ1-5
CAWRKGGTGDNQPQHF
TGTGCCTGGAGGAAGGGTGGGACAGGGGACAATCAGCCCCAGCATTTT
>NA|NA|TRBV30|TRBJ1-1
CAWIPGPPSPAFF
TGTGCCTGGATTCCGGGACCGCCCAGTCCAGCTTTCTTT
>TRBD2|NA|TRBV15|TRBJ2-5
CATGPGTSGRVVQETQYF
TGTGCCACCGGGCCGGGGACTAGCGGGAGGGTAGTACAGGAGACCCAGTACTTC
>TRBD2|NA|TRBV5-4|TRBJ2-1
CASSSLAGGAYNEQFF
TGTGCCAGCAGCTCCTTAGCGGGAGGGGCATACAATGAGCAGTTCTTC
>TRBD2|once|TRBV7-6|TRBJ2-7
CASSLGGRETNYEQYF
TGTGCCAGCAGCTTAGGGGGGAGGGAAACCAACTACGAGCAGTACTTC
>NA|NA|TRBV5-6|TRBJ1-2
CASSHRGGAIANYGYTF
TGTGCCAGCAGCCACCGGGGGGGGGCAATCGCTAACTATGGCTACACCTTC
>TRBD1|NA|TRBV5-1|TRBJ2-2
CASSSRDSNTGELFF
TGCGCCAGCAGCTCGAGGGACAGTAACACCGGGGAGCTGTTTTTT
>NA|NA|TRBV7-2|TRBJ2-7
CASSPTLTAKQYF
TGTGCCAGCAGCCCAACCCTGACAGCAAAGCAGTACTTC
>NA|once|TRBV5-5|TRBJ1-4
CASSPEEGPWNEKLFF
TGTGCCAGCAGCCCGGAGGAGGGACCTTGGAATGAAAAACTGTTTTTT
>TRBD2|NA|TRBV9|TRBJ2-1
CASSAGGGSYNEQFF
TGTGCCAGCAGCGCCGGGGGAGGGTCCTACAATGAGCAGTTCTTC
>NA|NA|TRBV15|TRBJ1-5
CATSRGVQPQHF
TGTGCCACCAGCAGAGGAGTACAGCCCCAGCATTTT
>NA|once|TRBV15|TRBJ2-7
CATSRDMGYEQYF
TGTGCCACCAGCAGAGATATGGGGTACGAGCAGTACTTC
>NA|NA|TRBV7-2|TRBJ2-5
CASSLDRLGETQYF
TGTGCCAGCAGCTTAGACAGGCTAGGAGAGACCCAGTACTTC
>TRBD1|NA|TRBV11-3|TRBJ2-1
CASSLKQGASSYNEQFF
TGTGCCAGCAGCTTAAAACAGGGGGCGAGCTCCTACAATGAGCAGTTCTTC
>NA|NA|TRBV11-2|TRBJ2-5
CASSLEISGFRETQYF
TGTGCCAGCAGCTTAGAGATTAGCGGTTTTAGGGAGACCCAGTACTTC
>NA|NA|TRBV9|TRBJ2-7
CASSVVRYEQYF
TGTGCCAGCAGCGTAGTGCGGTACGAGCAGTACTTC
>NA|NA|TRBV29-1|TRBJ1-3
CSVEGRRSGNTIYF
TGCAGCGTTGAAGGACGACGCTCTGGAAACACCATATATTTT
>NA|NA|TRBV6-5|TRBJ1-1
CASSYSITGTEAFF
TGTGCCAGCAGTTACTCGATTACGGGCACTGAAGCTTTCTTT
>NA|once|TRBV4-1|TRBJ1-2
CASRDIRNNYGYTF
TGCGCCAGCAGGGACATCCGAAACAACTATGGCTACACCTTC
>TRBD2|NA|TRBV11-3|TRBJ2-1
CASSSRTSGDNEQFF
TGTGCCAGCAGCTCGCGGACTAGCGGGGACAATGAGCAGTTCTTC
>NA|NA|TRBV27|TRBJ2-7
CASSLNFPADEQYF
TGTGCCAGCAGTTTAAACTTCCCCGCGGACGAGCAGTACTTC
>NA|NA|TRBV5-1|TRBJ1-4
CASTDGGRGNEKLFF
TGCGCCAGCACCGACGGCGGCAGGGGAAATGAAAAACTGTTTTTT
>NA|NA|TRBV28|TRBJ2-7
CASNIRDSLYEQYF
TGTGCCAGCAACATCCGGGACTCACTCTACGAGCAGTACTTC
>NA|NA|TRBV19|TRBJ2-1
CASSIDPARGNEQFF
TGTGCCAGTAGTATAGACCCGGCTCGCGGCAATGAGCAGTTCTTC
>TRBD1|NA|TRBV2|TRBJ2-5
CASSRPRDSIQETQYF
TGTGCCAGCAGTAGACCCCGGGACAGCATACAAGAGACCCAGTACTTC
>NA|NA|TRBV11-2|TRBJ2-1
CASSLKWRADEKEQFF
TGTGCCAGCAGCTTAAAGTGGAGAGCCGACGAGAAGGAGCAGTTCTTC
>NA|NA|TRBV7-9|TRBJ2-6
CASSLEGAGANVLTF
TGTGCCAGCAGCTTAGAAGGGGCTGGGGCCAACGTCCTGACTTTC
>NA|few|TRBV7-6|TRBJ1-2
CASSSYQGGNYGYTF
TGTGCCAGCAGCTCCTACCAAGGAGGGAACTATGGCTACACCTTC
>TRBD2|NA|TRBV5-4|TRBJ2-2
CASSLAGGMNTGELFF
TGTGCCAGCAGCTTAGCGGGAGGCATGAACACCGGGGAGCTGTTTTTT
>NA|NA|TRBV30|TRBJ1-3
CAWSVQFGNTIYF
TGTGCCTGGAGTGTTCAGTTTGGAAACACCATATATTTT
>NA|NA|TRBV25-1|TRBJ2-5
CASSEYRQETQYF
TGTGCCAGCAGTGAATACAGACAAGAGACCCAGTACTTC
>TRBD1|NA|TRBV5-1|TRBJ2-3
CASSIRQGARPDTQYF
TGCGCCAGCAGTATACGACAGGGGGCGCGTCCAGATACGCAGTATTTT
>NA|NA|TRBV10-3|TRBJ2-1
CAISESKWIGDEQFF
TGTGCCATCAGTGAGTCTAAGTGGATTGGGGATGAGCAGTTCTTC
>NA|NA|TRBV6-5|TRBJ2-7
CASSRLGGAGYEQYF
TGTGCCAGCAGTAGGCTGGGGGGCGCCGGGTACGAGCAGTACTTC
>TRBD2|NA|TRBV4-2|TRBJ2-1
CASSRQTGTSGIDEQFF
TGTGCCAGCAGCCGGCAAACCGGGACTAGCGGGATCGATGAGCAGTTCTTC
>TRBD1|NA|TRBV19|TRBJ1-5
CARERWDRGWGQPQHF
TGTGCCAGGGAACGTTGGGACAGGGGATGGGGTCAGCCCCAGCATTTT
>NA|NA|TRBV29-1|TRBJ2-1
CSAVRSLENEQFF
TGCAGCGCCGTACGGTCTCTTGAGAATGAGCAGTTCTTC